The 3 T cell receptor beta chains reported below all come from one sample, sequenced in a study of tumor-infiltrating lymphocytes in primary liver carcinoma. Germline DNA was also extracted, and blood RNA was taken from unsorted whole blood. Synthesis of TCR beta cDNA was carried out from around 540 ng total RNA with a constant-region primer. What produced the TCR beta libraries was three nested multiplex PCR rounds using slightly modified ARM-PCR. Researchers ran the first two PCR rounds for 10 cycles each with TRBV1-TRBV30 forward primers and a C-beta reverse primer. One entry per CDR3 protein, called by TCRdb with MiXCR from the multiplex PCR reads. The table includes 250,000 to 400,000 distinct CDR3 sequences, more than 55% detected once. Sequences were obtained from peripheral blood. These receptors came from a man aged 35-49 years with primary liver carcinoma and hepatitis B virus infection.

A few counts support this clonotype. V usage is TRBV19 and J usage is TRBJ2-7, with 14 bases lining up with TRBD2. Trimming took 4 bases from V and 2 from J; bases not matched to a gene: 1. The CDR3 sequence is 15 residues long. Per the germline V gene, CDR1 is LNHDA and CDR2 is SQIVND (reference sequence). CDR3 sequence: CASSTGLAGAYEQYF. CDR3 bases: TGTGCCAGTAGTACGGGACTAGCGGGAGCCTACGAGCAGTACTTC.

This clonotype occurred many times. CDR3 protein: CASTQGQGYYGYTF. CDR3 DNA sequence: TGTGCCAGCACCCAAGGACAGGGGTACTATGGCTACACCTTC. The chain employs TRBV6-5 and TRBJ1-2, with 9 bases that match TRBD1. V gave up 7 bases and J gave up 3 bases; unmatched junction bases: 6. The CDR3 is 14 amino acids. Germline V gives CDR1 MNHEY, CDR2 SVGAGI.

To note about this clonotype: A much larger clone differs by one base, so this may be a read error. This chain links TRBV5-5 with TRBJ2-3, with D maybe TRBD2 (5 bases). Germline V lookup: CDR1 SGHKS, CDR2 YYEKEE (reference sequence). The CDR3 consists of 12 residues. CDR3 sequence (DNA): TGTGTCAGCAGCCAAGGACTGGATACGCAGTATTTT. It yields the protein CVSSQGLDTQYF. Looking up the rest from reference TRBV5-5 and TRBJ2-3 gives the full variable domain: DAGVTQSPTHLIKTRGQQVTLRCSPISGHKSVSWYQQVLGQGPQFIFQYYEKEERGRGNFPDRFSARQFPNYSSELNVNALLLGDSALYLCVSSQGLDTQYFGPGTRLTVL.